This TCR beta chain was captured in a study of beta chain features in type 1 diabetes. Overall study context: Healthy donors and patients showed comparable age, gender and cell yields.

To note about this clone: No antigen is known for it. In the same sample, other DNA sequences code for this CDR3.

CDR3 size: 14 residues. The V segment lost 2 bases and the J segment 5 bases; nucleotides outside the gene matches: 5. Germline CDR1 and CDR2: SGHDT and YYEEEE. General study findings and limits: Type 1 diabetes patients had moderately but significantly shorter TCRB CDR3s in all four CD4+ subsets. Patients with type 1 diabetes carried fewer insertions and had more deletions at their VDJ junctions. An over-representation of cells with high TCR expression could result from cDNA sequencing.

TCRB transcripts that were expressed got sequenced, as all of the isolated RNA had been reverse transcribed. Clones were sequenced by immunoSEQ multiplex PCR, and TCRdb holds only the in-frame ones, with some missing. The sample has roughly 300,000 clones; 14% are singletons. This chain joins TRBV5-6 and TRBJ2-5; TRBD2 agrees at 8 bases. This clonotype originated in a man aged 25-45 years in good health. Sequenced: central memory CD4+ T cells from blood. The DNA for the CDR3 is TGTGCCAGCAGCTTAGGGGGACTAGGGGAGACCCAGTACTTC. Amino acid sequence: CASSLGGLGETQYF.